These 10 T cell receptor beta chains originate from one sample sequenced in a study of vaccination and CD4 T cells after COVID-19. Sequenced with the Oncomine TCR Beta short-read assay was DNA taken from cultured CD4+ T cells. TCRdb fed the PCR reads into MiXCR, producing one record per CDR3 protein. The table records about 20,000 distinct CDR3 sequences, approximately 59% of them present only once. These receptors' antigens are unknown. Stated treatment: 10-day PBMC culture with coronavirus spike peptide pools or control peptides (ViraFEST assay). Sequencing used CD4+ T cells from blood, cultured in vitro, obtained after SARS-CoV-2 vaccination. All receptors derive from a human donor who had recovered from COVID-19.

The J gene is TRBJ1-3, the V gene TRBV11-3; D not resolved. Germline-derived CDR1 and CDR2 are SGHNT and YENEEA. The CDR3 totals 13 residues. V lost 5 bases, J lost 4 bases, and 9 bases lay in between. For the CDR3, the DNA is TGTGCCAGCAGCCGTGGCCAAGGAAACACCATATATTTT. Translated: CASSRGQGNTIYF.

V usage is TRBV7-9 and J usage is TRBJ2-3, with 7 bases aligning to TRBD2. The CDR3 length is 12 residues. The germline CDR1 and CDR2 sequences are SEHNR and FQNEAQ (reference sequence). The V gene end was trimmed by 7 bases and the J gene end by 6 bases; junction bases not matched to a gene: 4. This CDR3 reads CASKGRDDTQYF. CDR3 coding DNA: TGTGCCAGCAAAGGGAGGGACGATACGCAGTATTTT.

V and J are TRBV30 and TRBJ1-6, with a weak D call TRBD1 (6 bases). V was pared by 3 bases and J by 10 bases, with 13 bases between. The CDR3 covers 13 residues. Germline V lookup: CDR1 GTSNPN, CDR2 SVGIG (reference sequence). The CDR3 loop is CAWRDSVSSPLHF. The CDR3 nucleotides are TGTGCCTGGAGGGACAGCGTCAGCTCACCCCTCCACTTT.

The V gene is TRBV10-3, the J gene TRBJ1-6; TRBD1 aligns across 7 bases. The J segment lost 9 bases and the V segment lost 3 bases, leaving 8 bases of the junction unmatched. The CDR3 consists of 15 residues. Germline V gene sequence: CDR1 ENHRY, CDR2 SYGVKD. CDR3 residues: CAISDQEGASSPLHF. CDR3 nucleotide sequence: TGTGCCATCAGTGATCAGGAGGGGGCCAGTTCACCCCTCCACTTT.

The chain joins TRBV6-1 to TRBJ2-7; unclear D gene. Germline V gene lookup returns CDR1 MNHNS and CDR2 SASEGT. Trimming stripped 4 bases from V and 2 bases from J, with 6 bases between. The CDR3 has 12 residues. CDR3 in amino acids: CASSGAPYEQYF. The CDR3 nucleotides read TGTGCCAGCAGTGGGGCACCCTACGAGCAGTACTTC.

The CDR3 bases are TGTGCCAGCAGCGAAGACAGGGGGCGCGGGGAAGCTTTCTTT. Its protein product is CASSEDRGRGEAFF. V and J are TRBV7-2 and TRBJ1-1; 10 nucleotides match TRBD1. After removal of 5 bases from V and 8 bases from J, the junction contained 8 bases not matched to a gene. Germline CDR1 reads SGHTA; CDR2 reads FQGNSA. This CDR3 spans 14 amino acids.

The V gene is TRBV6-5, the J gene TRBJ2-5; 12 positions agree with TRBD2. Germline CDR1 is MNHEY and CDR2 is SVGAGI. V gave up 4 bases and J gave up 1 base; unmatched junction bases: 10. The CDR3 runs to 18 residues. The CDR3 nucleotides read TGTGCCAGCAGTTCCCGACTAGCGGGAGTTGGGTTCCAAGAGACCCAGTACTTC. Its protein product is CASSSRLAGVGFQETQYF.

This clonotype was counted only a few times. V gene TRBV19 combines with J gene TRBJ1-2; D perhaps matches TRBD1 (5 bases). V lost 2 bases to trimming and J lost 4 bases, with 11 bases between them. Germline lookup yields CDR1 LNHDA and CDR2 SQIVND (reference sequence). This CDR3 region has 14 residues. The CDR3 DNA follows: TGTGCCAGTAGTATATTGGAGGGGCTCTATGGCTACACCTTC. This gives the protein CASSILEGLYGYTF. The whole variable domain, filled in from reference TRBV19 and TRBJ1-2, reads DGGITQSPKYLFRKEGQNVTLSCEQNLNHDAMYWYRQDPGQGLRLIYYSQIVNDFQKGDIAEGYSVSREKKESFPLTVTSAQKNPTAFYLCASSILEGLYGYTFGSGTRLTVV.

The J gene is TRBJ2-2, the V gene TRBV19, with 9 bases that match TRBD1. The ends lost 6 bases at V and 3 bases at J; junction bases unmatched: 5. Germline V CDR1 and CDR2: LNHDA, SQIVND (reference sequence). The CDR3 has 15 residues. Written as DNA, the CDR3 is TGTGCCAGTAGGGGACAGGGTTTGGACACCGGGGAGCTGTTTTTT. It specifies CASRGQGLDTGELFF. Looking up the rest from reference TRBV19 and TRBJ2-2 gives the full variable domain: DGGITQSPKYLFRKEGQNVTLSCEQNLNHDAMYWYRQDPGQGLRLIYYSQIVNDFQKGDIAEGYSVSREKKESFPLTVTSAQKNPTAFYLCASRGQGLDTGELFFGEGSRLTVL.

The chain has TRBV2 and TRBJ1-2, with D possibly being TRBD1 (5 bases). The germline V and J ends were trimmed by 2 bases and 2 bases, with 12 bases remaining between them. There are 15 residues in the CDR3. Germline CDR1 is SNHLY and CDR2 is FYNNEI. CDR3 coding DNA: TGTGCCAGCAGTGAAACGGGGCAGATCAACTATGGCTACACCTTC. Its protein is CASSETGQINYGYTF.